The clone carrying this T cell receptor (beta chain) was recorded at least ten times. This entry is derived from a study of patients and donors after allogeneic stem cell transplantation. One entry per CDR3 protein, called by TCRdb with MiXCR from the RT-PCR reads. The table shows over 400,000 distinct CDR3 sequences, with more than 15% occurring only once. The CDR3 contains 14 residues. With V trimmed by 8 bases and J by 5 bases, 4 bases remained unmatched. Germline assignment: CDR1 MGHDK and CDR2 SYGVNS. The sample was blood, either unsorted or a sorted T cell fraction (not recorded which). The rearrangement joins TRBV25-1 to TRBJ1-6; TRBD1 aligns across 9 bases. The receptor was derived from a human donor who was either an allogeneic HSCT recipient or a stem cell or donor lymphocyte infusion donor (not recorded which). It is not recorded whose cells these are; they may come from a transplant donor. In DNA form, the CDR3 reads TGTGCCAGCGCCCGGGACAGGGATAATTCACCCCTCCACTTT. Residues: CASARDRDNSPLHF.